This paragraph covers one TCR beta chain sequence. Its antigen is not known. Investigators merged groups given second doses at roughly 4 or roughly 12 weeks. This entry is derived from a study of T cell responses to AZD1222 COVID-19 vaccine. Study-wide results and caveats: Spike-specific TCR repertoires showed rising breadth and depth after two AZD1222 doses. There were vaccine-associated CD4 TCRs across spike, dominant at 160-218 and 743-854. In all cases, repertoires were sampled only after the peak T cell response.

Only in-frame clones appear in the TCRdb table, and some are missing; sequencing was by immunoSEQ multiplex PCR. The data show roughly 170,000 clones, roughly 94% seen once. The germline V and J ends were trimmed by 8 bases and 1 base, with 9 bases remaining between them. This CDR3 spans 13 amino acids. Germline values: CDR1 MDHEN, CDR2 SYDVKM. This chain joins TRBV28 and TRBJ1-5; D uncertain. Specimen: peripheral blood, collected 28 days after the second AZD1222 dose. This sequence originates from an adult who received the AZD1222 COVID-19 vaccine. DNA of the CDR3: TGTGCCAGCGAGTATGGGAGCAATCAGCCCCAGCATTTT. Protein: CASEYGSNQPQHF.